This record concerns one T cell receptor (beta chain) sequence. Antigen specificity is unknown. The data were obtained in a study of response to subunit inactivated influenza vaccine. General study results and limits: Researchers suggested that each seasonal influenza vaccination recruits few new T cells.

TCRdb ran MiXCR on the RT-PCR reads and lists one entry per CDR3 protein. Among about 650,000 distinct CDR3 sequences listed, more than 15% were seen once. This CDR3 has 14 residues. CDR1 is SQVTM and CDR2 is ANQGSEA in the germline V gene. V shed 4 bases and J shed 3 bases, with 14 bases lying between them. The J gene is TRBJ2-3, the V gene TRBV29-1, with a tentative D call TRBD2 (7 bases). The sample in question was PBMCs from blood, obtained approximately 12 days after vaccination. This TCR came from a man aged 50-59 years who received an inactivated influenza vaccine. The CDR3 spells CSVGVGGGTDTQYF. The CDR3 DNA sequence: TGCAGCGTTGGCGTGGGAGGGGGAACAGATACGCAGTATTTT.